This TCR beta chain was captured in a study of CD8+CD57+ T cells in acquired aplastic anemia. Many counts were recorded for this clonotype. Patients chosen for sequencing had CD8+CD57+ cells that had expanded, as shown by flow cytometry. Profiling of TCR beta VDJ combinations and CDR3 sequences used genomic DNA as template. MiXCR, run by TCRdb on the reads, gives a single entry per CDR3 protein. Of approximately 470,000 distinct CDR3 sequences listed, 25% to 40% are singletons. Germline V gives CDR1 SGHRS, CDR2 YFSETQ. The junction had 11 bases not matched to a gene; V was cut back by 4 bases and J by 6 bases. This CDR3 has 16 amino acids.

The source of this sequence is a human donor with aplastic anemia. The J gene is TRBJ1-5, the V gene TRBV5-1; 9 bases agree with TRBD1. Source material: sorted CD4+, CD8+, or CD8+CD57+ T cells (not recorded which) from PBMCs. CDR3 amino acids: CASSLGGQGVGQPQHF. The CDR3 bases are TGCGCCAGCAGCCTGGGGGGACAGGGCGTTGGTCAGCCCCAGCATTTT.